Each of the 25 T cell receptor beta chains below was sequenced from the same sample in a study of regulatory T cells in long-lasting Graves disease. Described time point: newly diagnosed GD, antithyroid drugs for less than 3 months. Extracted PBMC RNA gave rise to the TCR library. iRepertoire HTBI primers and Arm-PCR of CDR3 regions built TCR beta libraries. TCRdb redid the calling of the multiplex PCR reads with MiXCR, one entry per CDR3 protein. The profile shows 420,000 or so distinct CDR3 sequences, roughly 15% of them singletons. The same sample was also used in a study of T cells in Graves' hyperthyroidism and ophthalmopathy.

Sample: peripheral blood mononuclear cells (PBMCs), taken at new diagnosis, from a patient treated with antithyroid drugs. The receptors were sampled from a woman between 18 and 29 years old with Graves disease.

V is TRBV6-2 or TRBV6-3 and J is TRBJ2-2; D is perhaps TRBD1 or TRBD2 (5 bases each). Trimming removed 5 bases at V and 3 bases at J, with 10 bases between. The CDR3 has 14 residues. In germline, CDR1 is MNHEY, CDR2 SVGEGT. In nucleotides, the CDR3 is TGTGCCAGCAGTGTCGTGGGGGACACCGGGGAGCTGTTTTTT. As protein: CASSVVGDTGELFF.

Concerning this clonotype itself: It is likely a read error: a sequence one base away is far more abundant. This sequence joins TRBV28 and TRBJ2-1; 7 bases match TRBD2. The J call may be faulty, since TRBJ2-5 better matches the DNA end. The CDR3 contains 16 residues. The germline gives CDR1 MDHEN, CDR2 SYDVKM. In DNA, the CDR3 is TGTGCCAGCAGTTTAAGATGGAGGGAGGGCCCAGAGGCCCAGTACTTC. Translated, it gives CASSLRWREGPEAQYF.

As to this clonotype: A read error is likely here: a far larger clone is one base away. CDR3 region: CATGDGANTDTQYF. CDR3 DNA sequence: TGTGCCACTGGGGACGGGGCTAACACAGATACGCAGTATTTT. This chain connects TRBV10-3 to TRBJ2-7; D may be TRBD1 or TRBD2 (5 bases each). The J call may not be correct, given that the DNA end is closer to TRBJ2-3. This CDR3 has 14 amino acids. CDR1 is ENHRY and CDR2 is SYGVKD in the germline V gene.

Ten or more counts support this clonotype. This chain joins TRBV6-5 and TRBJ2-1; 7 bases align to TRBD2. Germline CDR1 MNHEY, CDR2 SVGAGI. There are 17 residues in the CDR3. The J segment lost 2 bases and the V segment lost 2 bases, leaving 9 bases of the junction unmatched. The CDR3 is CASSYTLGGAPYNEQFF. In DNA, the CDR3 is TGTGCCAGCAGTTACACCTTGGGAGGGGCCCCCTACAATGAGCAGTTCTTC.

The chain employs TRBV6-2 or TRBV6-3 and TRBJ2-1, with D maybe TRBD2 (5 bases). The V end was cut by 6 bases, the J end by 0 bases, with 12 bases between. This CDR3 has 15 residues. In germline, CDR1 is MNHEY, CDR2 SVGEGT. CDR3 sequence: CASRNEGFSYNEQFF. The CDR3 DNA is TGTGCCAGCAGAAACGAGGGTTTCTCCTACAATGAGCAGTTCTTC.

This rearrangement joins TRBV25-1 to TRBJ2-3, with D perhaps matching TRBD1 (6 bases). With 5 bases removed from V and 6 bases from J, the gap between germline ends came to 15 bases. The germline gives CDR1 MGHDK, CDR2 SYGVNS. The CDR3 totals 14 residues. The CDR3 bases are TGTGCCAGCAGTCTAAGGAGAAGGGGGGATACGCAGTATTTT. It codes for CASSLRRRGDTQYF.

This rearrangement joins TRBV12-3 or TRBV12-4 to TRBJ2-3, with TRBD1 as a possible D gene (5 bases). Trimming pared 6 bases from V and 2 bases from J, leaving 18 bases between. This CDR3 contains 16 residues. The CDR3 DNA follows: TGTGCCAGCAGCCAAACGTGGGGCGGATACACAGATACGCAGTATTTT. Its translation is CASSQTWGGYTDTQYF.

The rearrangement joins TRBV3-1 to TRBJ1-4, with a weak D call TRBD1 (5 bases). Germline lookup yields CDR1 LGHDT and CDR2 YNNKEL (reference sequence). V lost 4 bases to trimming and J lost 8 bases, with 20 bases between them. CDR3 size: 16 residues. CDR3 DNA sequence: TGTGCCAGCAGCCGCCTCTCCGTTCGGGGGAGCGAAAAACTGTTTTTT. Translated: CASSRLSVRGSEKLFF.

This clonotype was observed many times. The V call is TRBV20-1, the J call TRBJ2-7; the D is unclear. Looked up from germline, CDR1 is DFQATT and CDR2 is SNEGSKA (reference sequence). This CDR3 has 9 amino acids. The CDR3 spells CSASSEQYF. The CDR3 DNA reads as TGCAGCGCCTCCAGCGAGCAGTACTTC.

This clonotype was seen ten or more times. This chain connects TRBV9 to TRBJ2-3; D remains unclear. The CDR3 has 15 residues. CDR1 and CDR2 from the germline V gene are SGDLS and YYNGEE. Trimming left V 0 bases short and J 1 base short, with 9 bases between. CDR3 residues: CASSVGQKRTDTQYF. In DNA, the CDR3 is TGTGCCAGCAGCGTAGGGCAGAAACGCACAGATACGCAGTATTTT.

This clonotype showed up many times. This chain joins TRBV28 and TRBJ1-1; TRBD1 matches 8 bases. From germline, CDR1 is MDHEN and CDR2 SYDVKM. The CDR3 has 16 residues. V lost 5 bases to trimming and J lost 0 bases; unmatched junction nucleotides: 8. CDR3 loop: CASSPWTGYMNTEAFF. CDR3 coding DNA: TGTGCCAGCAGTCCCTGGACAGGGTACATGAACACTGAAGCTTTCTTT.

This clonotype was seen repeatedly, ten times or more. The chain is built from TRBV11-2 and TRBJ2-2, with 12 nucleotides matching TRBD2. Trimming took 5 bases from V and 7 from J; bases not matched to a gene: 5. Germline CDR1 reads SGHAT; CDR2 reads FQNNGV. The CDR3 consists of 15 residues. CDR3 sequence: CASSHLAGGGGELFF. In DNA form, the CDR3 reads TGTGCCAGCAGCCATCTAGCGGGAGGGGGCGGGGAGCTGTTTTTT.

Concerning this clonotype: Only one base separates this from a far larger clonotype, so it likely reflects a read error. The chain carries TRBV7-2 and TRBJ2-1, with D maybe TRBD1 (5 bases). This CDR3 spans 14 amino acids. The V gene lost 7 bases and the J gene lost 10 bases, with 20 bases spanning the gap. Germline V gene data show CDR1 as SGHTA and CDR2 as FQGNSA. The CDR3 DNA is TGTGCCAGCACCTTGGACATACGGTCCTACGAGCAGTTCTTC. Amino acids: CASTLDIRSYEQFF. Full variable domain (rest looked up from reference TRBV7-2 and TRBJ2-1): GAGVSQSPSNKVTEKGKDVELRCDPISGHTALYWYRQSLGQGLEFLIYFQGNSAPDKSGLPSDRFSAERTGGSVSTLTIQRTQQEDSAVYLCASTLDIRSYEQFFGPGTRLTVL.

V usage is TRBV27 and J usage is TRBJ2-7; perhaps D is TRBD1 or TRBD2 (5 bases each). The CDR3 runs 17 residues. The germline V and J ends were trimmed by 5 bases and 0 bases, with 20 bases remaining between them. Looked up from germline, CDR1 is MNHEY and CDR2 is SMNVEV (reference sequence). This chain's CDR3 is CASSPWARAGTSYEQYF. CDR3 DNA sequence: TGTGCCAGCAGTCCGTGGGCCCGGGCAGGGACCTCCTACGAGCAGTACTTC.

This clonotype has ten or more counts. For the CDR3, the DNA is TGCAGTGCTAGAGAGATCATGAGGGGGGGCTCCTACGAGCAGTACTTC. Protein: CSAREIMRGGSYEQYF. The chain is built from TRBV20-1 and TRBJ2-7, with D tentatively TRBD2 (7 bases). The CDR3 sequence is 16 residues long. Germline loops: CDR1 DFQATT, CDR2 SNEGSKA (reference sequence). The V end lost 0 bases, the J end lost 0 bases, and 15 bases lay between the germline ends.

The sample holds many counts of this clonotype. The CDR3 is CASSTIAVYQETQYF. For the CDR3, the DNA is TGTGCCAGCTCAACAATAGCGGTGTACCAAGAGACCCAGTACTTC. The chain has TRBV18 and TRBJ2-5; possibly TRBD2 for D (6 bases). V gave up 5 bases and J gave up 0 bases, with 13 bases separating them. The CDR3 sequence is 15 residues long. The germline V gene has CDR1 KGHSH and CDR2 LQKENI.

A single count supports this clonotype. A clone one base away is much larger, so this may be a read error. The chain recombines TRBV7-9 with TRBJ2-1; D possibly corresponds to TRBD2 (6 bases). Trimming removed 2 bases at V and 10 bases at J, with 24 bases between. Germline CDR1 SEHNR, CDR2 FQNEAQ (reference sequence). The CDR3 length is 17 residues. The CDR3: CASSLFAGQGLSYEQFF. The DNA of the CDR3 is TGTGCCAGCAGCTTATTCGCGGGCCAGGGACTCTCTTACGAGCAGTTCTTC. The variable domain in full, completed from reference TRBV7-9 and TRBJ2-1, reads DTGVSQNPRHKITKRGQNVTFRCDPISEHNRLYWYRQTLGQGPEFLTYFQNEAQLEKSRLLSDRFSAERPKGSFSTLEIQRTEQGDSAMYLCASSLFAGQGLSYEQFFGPGTRLTVL.

This clonotype was seen only a few times. The junction departs from germline at one end; a sequencing error may be responsible. The chain has TRBV5-1 and TRBJ2-7, with 8 nucleotides matching TRBD1. The CDR3 totals 14 residues. Germline values: CDR1 SGHRS, CDR2 YFSETQ. In DNA, the CDR3 is TGTGCCAGCAGTCTCCAGGGGGCCTCGAGTGAGCAGTACTTC. It is translated as CASSLQGASSEQYF.

There are many counts of this clonotype. The chain couples TRBV9 to TRBJ2-7, with TRBD1 matching over 7 bases. CDR1 SGDLS and CDR2 YYNGEE come from the germline V gene. The CDR3 sequence is 14 residues long. Trimming took 4 bases from V and 3 from J; bases not matched to a gene: 7. CDR3 protein: CASSFGTDLYEQYF. CDR3 DNA: TGTGCCAGCAGCTTCGGGACAGATCTCTACGAGCAGTACTTC.

The chain carries TRBV20-1 and TRBJ1-1, with 9 positions matching TRBD1. The CDR3 runs 13 residues. In germline, CDR1 is DFQATT, CDR2 SNEGSKA (reference sequence). V lost 1 base to trimming and J lost 12 bases; unmatched junction nucleotides: 9. This CDR3 is CSARATGGSGSFF. The CDR3 bases are TGCAGTGCTAGAGCGACAGGGGGAAGTGGCTCTTTCTTT.

The chain's CDR3 is CASSLGWTGVYEQYF. The CDR3 DNA sequence: TGCGCCAGCAGCTTGGGATGGACTGGAGTTTACGAGCAGTACTTC. The chain carries TRBV5-1 and TRBJ2-7; possibly TRBD2 for D (5 bases). The CDR3 consists of 15 residues. Looked up from germline, CDR1 is SGHRS and CDR2 is YFSETQ. The V end was cut by 0 bases, the J end by 4 bases, with 14 bases between. Combining the CDR3 with reference TRBV5-1 and TRBJ2-7 gives the whole variable domain KAGVTQTPRYLIKTRGQQVTLSCSPISGHRSVSWYQQTPGQGLQFLFEYFSETQRNKGNFPGRFSGRQFSNSRSEMNVSTLELGDSALYLCASSLGWTGVYEQYFGPGTRLTVT.

This clonotype was counted a few times. The gene calls are TRBV30 and TRBJ2-7; 8 nucleotides agree with TRBD2. In germline, CDR1 is GTSNPN, CDR2 SVGIG (reference sequence). Trimming removed 4 bases from V and 4 bases from J; junction bases left unmatched: 12. The CDR3 extends over 15 amino acids. In DNA, the CDR3 is TGTGCCTGGACCTTACCGGGGACGGGAGGGTACGAGCAGTACTTC. The encoded protein is CAWTLPGTGGYEQYF.

This clonotype was counted ten times or more. The chain has TRBV29-1 and TRBJ2-1; TRBD2 might be the D (6 bases). V dropped 6 bases and J dropped 3 bases, with 15 bases sitting between them. In germline, CDR1 is SQVTM, CDR2 ANQGSEA. CDR3 length equals 14 residues. CDR3 nucleotides: TGCAGCGTGGATCGTGGCGGGAACTACAATGAGCAGTTCTTC. It specifies CSVDRGGNYNEQFF.

This clonotype was counted ten times or more. The chain joins TRBV20-1 to TRBJ2-7; no definite D call. The ends were cut back, 0 bases at V and 3 bases at J, with 6 bases in the middle. Per the germline V gene, CDR1 is DFQATT and CDR2 is SNEGSKA (reference sequence). CDR3 size: 12 residues. The chain's CDR3 is CSARDNYYEQYF. The CDR3 DNA follows: TGCAGTGCTAGAGATAACTACTACGAGCAGTACTTC.

Details on this clonotype: A much larger clone sits a single nucleotide away, making a read error possible. The CDR3 is CASSARLASTDTQYF. CDR3 DNA sequence: TGTGCCAGCTCCGCCAGACTTGCTAGCACAGATACGCAGTATTTT. The rearrangement links TRBV2 to TRBJ2-3; no reliable D call. Germline loops: CDR1 SNHLY, CDR2 FYNNEI. The CDR3 totals 15 residues. Trimming removed 8 bases at V and 0 bases at J, with 15 bases between.